The entry below describes one TCR beta chain. By sample share, this clonotype is medium-sized (0.01 to 0.1%). The antigen this receptor binds is unknown. Per-nucleotide qualities are absent, and no much larger clonotype sits a single base away. This record comes from a study of neurological immune-mediated disorders (dated by TCRdb to about 2019). As for the study more broadly: Using UMI-based sequencing, the study compared peripheral blood TCR-beta repertoires from patients with HTLV-I-associated myelopathy (HAM/TSP), patients with multiple sclerosis, and healthy controls. Longitudinal samples, technical triplicates and paired sorted CD4+ and CD8+ T-cell subsets, alongside PBMC samples, were included among the roughly 96 TCR-beta libraries. The cohort included approximately 70 subjects: some 15 with HAM/TSP, around 34 with multiple sclerosis, and approximately 20 healthy controls. Overall results and qualifications from the work: TCR clonal expansion was highest in HAM/TSP patients and lowest in MS patients, with MS patients falling below even healthy controls. Across subjects, expanded clones never shared an identical CDR3 amino acid sequence, which suggests that the TCR-beta repertoires in every group were private.

Healthy controls were blood bank volunteers in Maryland, USA. For unsorted PBMC libraries, 2 million PBMCs were used after storage in RNAlater at -80 degrees C until RNA extraction. Peripheral blood was subjected to Ficoll-Hypaque density gradient centrifugation to isolate PBMCs, which were then cryopreserved in liquid nitrogen. The germline ends are 17 bases apart after V is trimmed by 7 bases and J by 8 bases. From a lookup of the germline V gene (reference sequence), CDR1 and CDR2 are DFQATT and SNEGSKA. The CDR3, from cysteine to phenylalanine, totals 12 residues. Just CDR3 DNA is preserved here, 36 bases in frame from base 1. cDNA synthesis used template-switch 5'RACE with a primer carrying a 10-nucleotide random unique molecular identifier tagging each TCR transcript. Every sequencing run covered 15-18 subjects and yielded more than 160 million TCR-beta sequences. Total RNA was extracted with the RNeasy kit. TCR-beta VDJ regions were amplified with primers for the TCR constant region and the 5'RACE anchor, using the KAPA Real-time Library Amplification kit. A first PCR added sample indexes and Illumina adaptors, after which a second PCR increased the library yield. After purification with Ampure beads, the TCR product of roughly 650 bp was size-selected on a 2% E-gel SizeSelection system. Before pooling, library quality was checked on a Bioanalyzer, concentration was measured with Qubit, and libraries were quantified with the Kapa Library Quantification kit. An Illumina HiSeq 2500 sequenced the libraries paired-end 2 x 150 bp. To increase sequence diversity, about 25-31% phiX was spiked into each library pool. The published analysis was carried out like this. Quality-filtered reads were processed with the UMI-based MiGEC pipeline, which removed over 75% of raw TCR sequences during error correction. VDJ genes were aligned to IMGT germline references, and clonotypes were defined by unique CDR3 amino acid sequence plus V-J genes. Clonal expansion, Shannon diversity and CDR3 relatedness (CalcPairwiseDistances, ClusterSamples) were evaluated with VDJtools, and phylogenetic trees were built with CLCbio workbench. Using coefficient-of-variation modelling across technical triplicates, the study counted a clone as expanded if it had at least 8 unique UMIs. TCRdb took the public reads, trimmed them with fastp at Q25, ran MiXCR for clone calling and kept in-frame beta chains. For every CDR3 protein sequence, its rows merge into one entry that carries the most common genes and DNA. These V and J calls originate from TCRdb's pipeline instead of the authors' own analysis. The sample has 50,000 or so distinct CDR3 sequences on record, about 25% of them singletons. The biggest ten clones account for roughly 25% of the sample.

Sequencing was performed on PBMCs. The V and J genes are TRBV20-1 and TRBJ1-2; the D gene is not confidently resolved. This clonotype was sampled from a woman between 65 and 79 years old in good health. The CDR3 protein: CSVPRAAGGYTF. The nucleotide sequence is TGCAGTGTCCCACGCGCGGCCGGCGGCTACACCTTC.